The following is a T cell receptor beta chain sequence with its context. The V end was cut by 3 bases, the J end by 2 bases, with 8 bases between. This CDR3 is built from 13 residues. Per germline, CDR1 LGHNA and CDR2 YNFKEQ. In the original processing: The assay estimated nucleated cells by amplifying reference gene primers. Assay used: immunoSEQ multiplex PCR; TCRdb lists only in-frame clones, some missing. V, J and clone size reflect that table, while D and trimming were determined from the DNA. Of 310,000 or so clones in the sample, around nine tenths are singletons; the top ten hold 6% to 7%. These data belong to a study of blood T cell repertoires in COVID-19. About the study: T cells, B-cell-depleted T cells, or PBMCs provided the cDNA or gDNA that served as material.

This sequence joins TRBV4-2 and TRBJ2-7; D is perhaps TRBD2 (5 bases). This clonotype was obtained from a woman between 35 and 50 years old who had recovered from COVID-19. The material sequenced was PBMCs or T cells enriched from blood (not recorded which). CDR3 in DNA: TGTGCCAGCAGCCAGACTACGACCTACGAGCAGTACTTC. Encoded protein: CASSQTTTYEQYF.